These 16 T cell receptor beta chains originate from one sample sequenced in a study of CD8+CD57+ T cells in acquired aplastic anemia. Genomic DNA was employed as the template in profiling TCR beta VDJ and CDR3. TCRdb recomputed calls from the reads with MiXCR, one row per CDR3 protein. There are 100,000 to 130,000 distinct CDR3 sequences in the sample; around half occur only once, and under 35% lies in the top ten. Sequencing input: sorted CD4+, CD8+, or CD8+CD57+ T cells (not recorded which) from PBMCs. The source is a human donor in good health, serving as a control.

The chain employs TRBV10-1 and TRBJ1-6; TRBD1 agrees at 8 bases. Germline loops: CDR1 WNHNN, CDR2 SYGVQD (reference sequence). There are 13 residues in the CDR3. V gave up 6 bases and J gave up 7 bases; unmatched junction bases: 2. The CDR3 reads CASSRDRNSPLHF. The DNA for the CDR3 is TGCGCCAGCAGCCGGGACAGGAATTCACCCCTCCACTTT.

The chain employs TRBV10-3 and TRBJ1-3; maybe TRBD1 (5 bases). Trimming shortened V by 10 bases and J by 4 bases, and 11 bases separated the two germline ends. The germline CDR1 and CDR2 sequences are ENHRY and SYGVKD. This CDR3 has 12 amino acids. The CDR3 DNA reads as TGTGCCAACTCAGGGTCAGGAAACACCATATATTTT. Protein sequence: CANSGSGNTIYF.

The chain uses TRBV2 and TRBJ1-2; D remains ambiguous. The CDR3 is 14 amino acids. The V end lost 2 bases, the J end lost 6 bases, and 13 bases lay between the germline ends. Germline V CDR1 and CDR2: SNHLY, FYNNEI. Written as DNA, the CDR3 is TGTGCCAGCAGTGAACTGCGTCCAGGAGATGGCTACACCTTC. Translating gives CASSELRPGDGYTF.

Note on this clonotype: One end of the junction varies from germline; a read error may be responsible. This rearrangement joins TRBV7-8 to TRBJ2-3; D gene uncertain. The CDR3 is made up of 11 amino acids. From germline, CDR1 is SGHVS and CDR2 FQNEAQ. CDR3 region: CASSAERASRF. CDR3 nucleotide sequence: TGTGCCAGCAGCGCAGAAAGGGCTAGTCGTTTT.

This chain links TRBV9 with TRBJ2-5; D is uncertain. The V end was cut by 1 base, the J end by 4 bases, with 8 bases between. Germline V gives CDR1 SGDLS, CDR2 YYNGEE. The CDR3 has 13 amino acids. The CDR3 DNA reads as TGTGCCAGCAGCGTACGCGGCGGAGAGACCCAGTACTTC. Residues: CASSVRGGETQYF.

This clonotype was seen ten or more times. V is TRBV9 and J is TRBJ2-1, with D possibly TRBD1 on 5 matching bases. This CDR3 region has 17 residues. V gave up 3 bases and J gave up 7 bases, with 23 bases separating them. The germline gives CDR1 SGDLS, CDR2 YYNGEE. The CDR3 coding sequence is TGTGCCAGCAGCGAGCCCCGTGGCAGGATAGGGGAAAATGAGCAGTTCTTC. Translating it yields CASSEPRGRIGENEQFF. Filled out from reference TRBV9 and TRBJ2-1, the complete variable domain reads DSGVTQTPKHLITATGQRVTLRCSPRSGDLSVYWYQQSLDQGLQFLIQYYNGEERAKGNILERFSAQQFPDLHSELNLSSLELGDSALYFCASSEPRGRIGENEQFFGPGTRLTVL.

This clonotype came up many times. The chain links TRBV20-1 to TRBJ1-2; 7 nucleotides match TRBD1. Germline V gene lookup returns CDR1 DFQATT and CDR2 SNEGSKA (reference sequence). With 2 bases clipped from V and 0 bases from J, the junction kept 6 bases outside the gene matches. This CDR3 has 15 residues. The CDR3 DNA reads as TGCAGTGCTAGATCCAACAGGGGAACTAACTATGGCTACACCTTC. Translating gives CSARSNRGTNYGYTF.

This clonotype has ten or more counts. The chain joins TRBV6-5 to TRBJ2-4, with D possibly matching TRBD1 (5 bases). CDR3 length: 12 residues. Germline assignment: CDR1 MNHEY and CDR2 SVGAGI. V was shortened by 6 bases and J by 6 bases, with 9 bases between the two germline ends. CDR3 loop: CASSQDRNIQYF. The DNA of the CDR3 is TGTGCCAGCAGCCAAGACAGAAACATTCAGTACTTC.

The chain joins TRBV25-1 to TRBJ1-2; no clear D. Trimming removed 8 bases from V and 2 bases from J, with 12 bases in between. The CDR3 runs 13 residues. Germline V gene lookup returns CDR1 MGHDK and CDR2 SYGVNS. In nucleotides, the CDR3 is TGTGCCAGCGCTTCCTCGCCAAACTATGGCTACACCTTC. It specifies CASASSPNYGYTF.

This sequence joins TRBV20-1 and TRBJ2-5; tentative D call: TRBD2 (6 bases). Germline V lookup: CDR1 DFQATT, CDR2 SNEGSKA (reference sequence). The CDR3 runs to 12 residues. The CDR3 spells CATGDLQETQYF. The DNA of the CDR3 is TGCGCAACGGGGGACCTCCAAGAGACCCAGTACTTC.

The table lists this clonotype with a count of one. A much larger clone lies a single base off, so this may be a read error. The V and J genes are TRBV25-1 and TRBJ2-5, with 12 bases matching TRBD2. The V and J ends lost 3 bases and 3 bases, in that order; junction bases with no gene match: 2. CDR3 size: 15 residues. In germline, CDR1 is MGHDK, CDR2 SYGVNS. The CDR3 bases are TGTGCCAGCAGTGACTCTAGCGGGGGGGAAGAGACCCAGTACTTC. Translation: CASSDSSGGEETQYF.

V gene TRBV11-3 combines with J gene TRBJ2-5; no clear D. V shed 2 bases and J shed 1 base, with 11 bases lying between them. The CDR3 runs to 15 residues. In germline, CDR1 is SGHNT, CDR2 YENEEA. CDR3 sequence: CASSLMVGPQETQYF. DNA of the CDR3: TGTGCCAGCAGCTTAATGGTCGGGCCCCAAGAGACCCAGTACTTC.

The chain recombines TRBV29-1 with TRBJ1-2; D perhaps matches TRBD1 (5 bases). Trimming took 5 bases from V and 5 from J, leaving 24 bases between them. This CDR3 has 16 amino acids. CDR1 and CDR2 from the germline V gene are SQVTM and ANQGSEA. CDR3 protein: CSVLGSRVIAGYGYTF. The CDR3 nucleotides read TGCAGCGTTCTTGGGTCCAGGGTAATAGCCGGATATGGCTACACCTTC.

The chain has TRBV4-2 and TRBJ1-3; D is undetermined. There are 16 residues in the CDR3. V dropped 0 bases and J dropped 3 bases, with 12 bases sitting between them. CDR1 LGHNA and CDR2 YNFKEQ come from the germline V gene. The CDR3 bases are TGTGCCAGCAGCCAAGAGCTTAGAGAACTTGGAAACACCATATATTTT. Amino acid sequence: CASSQELRELGNTIYF.

This clonotype has only one observation. A junction end diverges from the germline sequence, so it may reflect a read error. The V gene is TRBV6-4, the J gene TRBJ1-1, with TRBD1 matching 8 bases. The germline CDR1 and CDR2 sequences are MRHNA and SNTAGT. The CDR3 spans 15 residues. The CDR3 here is CASSAQGAGNTVAFF. DNA for the CDR3: TGTGCCAGCAGTGCCCAGGGGGCTGGGAACACTGTAGCTTTCTTT.

This clonotype was observed at least ten times. The J gene is TRBJ1-2, the V gene TRBV10-1; no clear D gene. This CDR3 has 15 residues. CDR1 and CDR2 from the germline V gene are WNHNN and SYGVQD (reference sequence). Trimming stripped 3 bases from V and 0 bases from J, with 11 bases between. Written as DNA, the CDR3 is TGCGCCAGCAGTGAAGGCCCGCGAGCTAACTATGGCTACACCTTC. Amino acids: CASSEGPRANYGYTF.